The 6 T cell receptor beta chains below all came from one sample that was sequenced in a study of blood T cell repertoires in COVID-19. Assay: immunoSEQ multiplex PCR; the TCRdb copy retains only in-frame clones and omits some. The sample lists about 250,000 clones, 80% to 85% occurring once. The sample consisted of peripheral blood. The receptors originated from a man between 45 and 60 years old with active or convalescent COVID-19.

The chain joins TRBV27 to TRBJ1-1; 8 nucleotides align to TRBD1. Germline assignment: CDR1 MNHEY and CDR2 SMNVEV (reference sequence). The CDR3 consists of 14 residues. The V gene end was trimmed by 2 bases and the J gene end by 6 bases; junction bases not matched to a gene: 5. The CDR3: CASSLDRGRAEAFF. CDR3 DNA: TGTGCCAGCAGTTTAGACAGGGGAAGGGCTGAAGCTTTCTTT.

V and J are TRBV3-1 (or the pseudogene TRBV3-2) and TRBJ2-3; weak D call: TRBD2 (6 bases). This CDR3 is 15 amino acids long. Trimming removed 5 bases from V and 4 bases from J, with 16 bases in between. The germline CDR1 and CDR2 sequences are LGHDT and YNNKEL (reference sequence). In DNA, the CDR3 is TGTGCCAGCAGCACACTAGCCGCCGGGTCAGATACGCAGTATTTT. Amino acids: CASSTLAAGSDTQYF.

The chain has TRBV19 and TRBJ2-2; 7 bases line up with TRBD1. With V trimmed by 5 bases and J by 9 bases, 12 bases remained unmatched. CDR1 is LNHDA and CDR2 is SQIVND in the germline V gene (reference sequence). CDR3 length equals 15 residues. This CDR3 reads CASSYRQGLVRELFF. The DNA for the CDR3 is TGTGCCAGTAGTTATCGACAGGGTTTAGTCCGGGAGCTGTTTTTT.

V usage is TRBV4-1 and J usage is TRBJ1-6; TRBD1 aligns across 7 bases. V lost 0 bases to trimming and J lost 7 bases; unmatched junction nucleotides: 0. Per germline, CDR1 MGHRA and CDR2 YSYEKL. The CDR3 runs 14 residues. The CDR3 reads CASSQETGNSPLHF. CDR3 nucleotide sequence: TGCGCCAGCAGCCAAGAGACAGGGAATTCACCCCTCCACTTT.

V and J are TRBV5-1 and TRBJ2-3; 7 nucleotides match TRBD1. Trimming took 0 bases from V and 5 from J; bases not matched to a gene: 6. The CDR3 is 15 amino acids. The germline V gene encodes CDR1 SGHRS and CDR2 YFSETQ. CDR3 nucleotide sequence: TGCGCCAGCAGCTTGGAACAGGGGAATTTAGATACGCAGTATTTT. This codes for CASSLEQGNLDTQYF.

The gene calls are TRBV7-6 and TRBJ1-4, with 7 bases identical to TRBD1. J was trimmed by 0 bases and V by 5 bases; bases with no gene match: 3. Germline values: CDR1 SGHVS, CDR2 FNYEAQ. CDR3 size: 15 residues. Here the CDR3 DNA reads TGTGCCAGCAGCCCCCAGGGGGCAACTAATGAAAAACTGTTTTTT. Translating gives CASSPQGATNEKLFF.